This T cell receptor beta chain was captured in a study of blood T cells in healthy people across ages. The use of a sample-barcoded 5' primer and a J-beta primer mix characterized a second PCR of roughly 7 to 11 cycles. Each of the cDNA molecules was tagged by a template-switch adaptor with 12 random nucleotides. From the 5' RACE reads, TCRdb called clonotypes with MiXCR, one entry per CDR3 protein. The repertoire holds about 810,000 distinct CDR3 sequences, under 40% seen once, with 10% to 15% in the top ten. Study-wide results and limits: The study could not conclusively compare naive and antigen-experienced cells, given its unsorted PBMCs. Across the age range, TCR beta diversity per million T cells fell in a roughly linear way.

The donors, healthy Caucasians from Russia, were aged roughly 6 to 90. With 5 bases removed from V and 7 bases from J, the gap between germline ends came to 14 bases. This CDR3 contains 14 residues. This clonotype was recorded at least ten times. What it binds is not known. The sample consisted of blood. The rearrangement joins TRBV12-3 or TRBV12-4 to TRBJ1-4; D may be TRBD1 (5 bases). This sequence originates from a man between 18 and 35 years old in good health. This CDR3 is CASSQGLGSEKLFF. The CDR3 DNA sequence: TGTGCCAGCAGTCAGGGTTTAGGAAGTGAAAAACTGTTTTTT.